Listed below are T cell receptor beta chains from one sample, sequenced in a study of blood T cell repertoires in COVID-19. Some clones are missing from TCRdb's copy, which holds only in-frame ones; the method was immunoSEQ multiplex PCR. Altogether around 280,000 clones are present, about 86% being singletons, with the ten largest covering around 2.1%. Sequencing was performed on peripheral blood. Source of these receptors: a woman in her twenties or thirties who had recovered from COVID-19. Both conserved end residues are part of each CDR3. The D gene is left open where the match is weak. The size field is filled for only some rows; it gives once, few, many or a size class.

>TRBV12-3/TRBV12-4|TRBJ2-7|-|-
TGTGCCAGCAGTACGTACATGAGGGAGCAGTACTTC
CASSTYMREQYF
>TRBV7-2|TRBJ1-5|-|-
TGTGCCAGCAGCTTAGAAGGGGTTCAGCCCCAGCATTTT
CASSLEGVQPQHF
>TRBV19|TRBJ1-3|-|-
TGTGCCAGTAGCGTCTTGGGAAACACCATATATTTT
CASSVLGNTIYF
>TRBV6-5|TRBJ2-3|-|-
TGTGCCAGCAGTCAGACCGCAGGGTCAGATACGCAGTATTTT
CASSQTAGSDTQYF
>TRBV4-1|TRBJ2-7|-|-
TGCGCCAGCAGCCCCATCCAGGGCTACGAGCAGTACTTC
CASSPIQGYEQYF
>TRBV4-3|TRBJ2-7|TRBD2|-
TGCGCCAGCAGCCAAGAGGCCGAGACTAGCGGGAGGGCGGCCTACGAGCAGTACTTC
CASSQEAETSGRAAYEQYF
>TRBV4-1|TRBJ2-7|-|-
TGCGCCAGCAGCCAAGATAGGGTTAGCGCGAGCTACGAGCAGTACTTC
CASSQDRVSASYEQYF
>TRBV2|TRBJ1-1|TRBD1|many
TGTGCCAGCAGAGCGGACAGGTTAGGGAACACTGAAGCTTTCTTT
CASRADRLGNTEAFF
>TRBV2|TRBJ1-1|TRBD1|-
TGTGCCAGCTCCGAACAGGGGATCGAGACTGAAGCTTTCTTT
CASSEQGIETEAFF
>TRBV3-1/TRBV3-2|TRBJ2-2|-|-
TGTGCCAGCAGCCAAGACCCGGGGAACACCGGGGAGCTGTTTTTT
CASSQDPGNTGELFF
>TRBV23-1|TRBJ2-5|-|-
TGCGCCAGCACCGCCGGGACACCCCCCAAGGTGACCCAGTACTTC
CASTAGTPPKVTQYF
>TRBV5-6|TRBJ1-1|-|once
TGTGCCAGCAGCTTGGCGAGTGGTACTGAAGCTTTCTTT
CASSLASGTEAFF
>TRBV6-2/TRBV6-3|TRBJ2-7|TRBD2|few
TGTGCCAGCAGTCAACCACTAGCGGGAGCCTACGAGCAGTACTTC
CASSQPLAGAYEQYF
>TRBV3-1/TRBV3-2|TRBJ1-6|-|-
TGTGCCGCAGGGGTCAGTAATTCACCCCTCCACTTT
CAAGVSNSPLHF
>TRBV3-1/TRBV3-2|TRBJ1-1|-|-
TGTGCCAGCAGCCAACCTACAGGGAACACTGAAGCTTTCTTT
CASSQPTGNTEAFF
>TRBV18|TRBJ2-5|-|once
TGTGCCAGCTCACAGACACAGTACCCCCAAGAGACCCAGTACTTC
CASSQTQYPQETQYF
>TRBV19|TRBJ2-6|TRBD1|-
TGTGCCAGTAGTATCGGGACAGGGTTCGCTGGGGCCAACGTCCTGACTTTC
CASSIGTGFAGANVLTF
>TRBV10-2|TRBJ1-2|TRBD1|-
TGCGCCAGCAGTGATGTAGGGACAGGCTATGGCTACACCTTC
CASSDVGTGYGYTF
>TRBV5-1|TRBJ1-2|-|-
TGCGCCAGCAGCTTGGGGCAGGTCGACTATGGCTACACCTTC
CASSLGQVDYGYTF
>TRBV2|TRBJ2-7|TRBD2|-
TGTGCCAGTAGCGGGGAATCCTACGAGCAGTACTTC
CASSGESYEQYF
>TRBV5-1|TRBJ2-3|-|once
TGCGCCAGCAGCCAGCTACCGGGGGATACGCAGTATTTT
CASSQLPGDTQYF
>TRBV2|TRBJ1-5|-|-
TGTGCCAGCAGTGTTTTATCCGTCGGGAATCAGCCCCAGCATTTT
CASSVLSVGNQPQHF
>TRBV21-1|TRBJ1-5|-|once
TGTGCCAGCCCCCATCGGCAGGGGCTAAATCAGCCCCAGCATTTT
CASPHRQGLNQPQHF
>TRBV10-3|TRBJ1-5|TRBD1|-
TGTGCCATCAGAGGCGACAGGGGCGGGAGCAATCAGCCCCAGCATTTT
CAIRGDRGGSNQPQHF
>TRBV7-8|TRBJ2-3|-|-
TGTGCCAGCAGCCGGGACAACACAGATAAGGGGGATTTT
CASSRDNTDKGDF
>TRBV5-4|TRBJ2-1|-|-
TGTGCCAGCAGCTCTACAGGGTTTGAGCAGTTCTTC
CASSSTGFEQFF